The entry that follows covers one T cell receptor (beta chain) sequence. It lacks a known antigen. No quality values exist for individual bases; no much larger clone is one base distant. This specimen belongs to a study of blood T cell repertoires in COVID-19 (TCRdb year 2020). In terms of the full investigation: The collaborator samples originated in the United States, Italy and Spain and spanned the acute and convalescent phases of COVID-19. The material from the prospective study consisted of cDNA or gDNA derived from T cells, B-cell-depleted T cells, or PBMCs. The dataset comprised deeply sampled blood TCRbeta repertoires from subjects exposed to, actively infected with, or recovered from COVID-19. The repertoires were released in a freely available public database intended as a resource for research on the immune response to SARS-CoV-2. The samples were drawn from the first 160 participants of the ongoing ImmuneRACE study and from 1,254 subjects provided by 6 global collaborators. Nearly every sample came with metadata listing a de-identified subject ID, COVID-19 status, age in years and sex. Where available, HLA class I and class II types were obtained from metadata supplied by the sample provider rather than from assay-based typing.

TCRbeta CDR3 regions were amplified from genomic DNA using the immunoSEQ Assay, a bias-controlled multiplex PCR. As for the authors' bioinformatics: The number of nucleated cells in each sample was estimated by amplification of reference gene primers within the assay. Sequence reads were collapsed and filtered to measure the absolute abundance of every unique TCRbeta CDR3 rearrangement. For each sample, productive Simpson clonality was calculated by taking the square root of Simpson's diversity index across productive rearrangements. The source is immuneACCESS, and TCRdb retained only in-frame sequences with V and J called. Part of the clones is not carried over; for the studies checked, unresolved V genes explain less than half of this, and the remainder is unexplained. V and J calls and clone size follow that table, whereas D and trimming were derived from the DNA. The sample records around 440,000 clones, approximately 88% of which are singletons. Around 12% of the sample comes from the top ten.

Study-level results and caveats: Clinical and demographic metadata were provided uncurated, with the amount varying by source and participant.

The cysteine opens and the phenylalanine closes a CDR3 of 14 amino acids. Only the CDR3 region is kept as DNA, spanning 42 bases read in frame from base 1. V was cut back by 0 bases and J by 8 bases, leaving a gap of 13 bases between them. Looking up the germline V gene yields CDR1 SNHLY and CDR2 FYNNEI. In Seattle, one collaborating source enrolled patients while the infection was active and tracked those patients longitudinally over the course of disease. Whole blood was collected in K2EDTA tubes by collaborating institutions according to the institutions' own protocols. For TCRbeta analysis, collaborators shipped samples in one of three forms: frozen whole blood, isolated PBMCs, or DNA extracted from either of those sample types.

The chain is assembled from TRBV2 and TRBJ1-2; no D gene is confidently identified. Sequencing was performed on peripheral blood. The receptor's source is a woman aged 50 to 65 with COVID-19, enrolled during active disease. The DNA sequence reads TGTGCCAGCAGTGAAGCGTTATCTGGGCAAGGCTACACCTTC. This translates into CASSEALSGQGYTF.